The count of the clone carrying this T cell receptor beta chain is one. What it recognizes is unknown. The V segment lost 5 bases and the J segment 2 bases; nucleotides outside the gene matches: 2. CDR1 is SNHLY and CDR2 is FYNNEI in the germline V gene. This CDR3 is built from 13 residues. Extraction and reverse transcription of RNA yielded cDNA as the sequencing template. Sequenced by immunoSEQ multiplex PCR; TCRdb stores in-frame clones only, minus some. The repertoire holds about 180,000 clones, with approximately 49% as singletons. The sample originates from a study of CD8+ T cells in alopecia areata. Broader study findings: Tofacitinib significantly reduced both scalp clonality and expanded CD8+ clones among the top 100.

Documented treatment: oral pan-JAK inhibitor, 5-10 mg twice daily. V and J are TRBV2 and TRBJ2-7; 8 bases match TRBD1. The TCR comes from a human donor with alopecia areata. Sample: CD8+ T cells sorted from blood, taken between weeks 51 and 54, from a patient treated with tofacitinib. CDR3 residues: CASSKDRAYEQYF. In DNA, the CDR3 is TGTGCCAGCAGTAAGGACAGGGCCTACGAGCAGTACTTC.